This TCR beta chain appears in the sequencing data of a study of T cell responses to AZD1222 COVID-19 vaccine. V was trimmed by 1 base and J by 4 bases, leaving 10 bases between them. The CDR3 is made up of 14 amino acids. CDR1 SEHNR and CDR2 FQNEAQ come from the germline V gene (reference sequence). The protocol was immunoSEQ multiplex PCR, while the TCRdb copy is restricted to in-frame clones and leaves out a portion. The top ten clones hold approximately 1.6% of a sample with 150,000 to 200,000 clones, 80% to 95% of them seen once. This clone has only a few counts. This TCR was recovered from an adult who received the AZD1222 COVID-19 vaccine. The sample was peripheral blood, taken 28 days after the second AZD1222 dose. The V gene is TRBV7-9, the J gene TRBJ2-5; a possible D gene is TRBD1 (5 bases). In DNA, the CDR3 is TGTGCCAGCAGCTTAGTTGGGCAGGGAGAGACCCAGTACTTC. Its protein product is CASSLVGQGETQYF.